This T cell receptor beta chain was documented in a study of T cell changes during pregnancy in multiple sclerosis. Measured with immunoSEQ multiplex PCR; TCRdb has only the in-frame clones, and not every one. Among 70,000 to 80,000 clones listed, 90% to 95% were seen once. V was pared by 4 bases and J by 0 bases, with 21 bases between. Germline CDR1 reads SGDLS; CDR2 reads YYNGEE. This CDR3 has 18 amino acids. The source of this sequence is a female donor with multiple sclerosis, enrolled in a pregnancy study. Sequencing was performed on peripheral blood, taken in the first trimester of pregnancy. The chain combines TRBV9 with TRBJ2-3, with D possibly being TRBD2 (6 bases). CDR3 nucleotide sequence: TGTGCCAGCAGCCCGGGCCTATGGGCGGGGCCGAGCACAGATACGCAGTATTTT. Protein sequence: CASSPGLWAGPSTDTQYF.